The 24 T cell receptor beta chains reported below all come from one sample, sequenced in a study of T-cell reconstitution after alpha-beta-depleted transplantation in children. The TCRbeta library was prepared with unique molecular identifiers. Each CDR3 protein gets one entry after TCRdb re-called the PCR reads with MiXCR. The sample carries over 200,000 distinct CDR3 sequences, 7% to 9% recorded once. Sequencing used PBMCs, mostly from graft donor cells, obtained 360 days after TCRalphabeta/CD19-depleted stem cell transplant. The receptors here all came from a male patient under 10 years old who had a stem cell transplant for acute myeloid leukemia, so the T cells may come from the graft donor.

The chain uses TRBV20-1 and TRBJ2-1; no reliable D call. Trimming left V 6 bases short and J 8 bases short, with 14 bases between. CDR3 size: 12 residues. Germline V CDR1 and CDR2: DFQATT, SNEGSKA (reference sequence). The CDR3 is CSAGSSIDEQFF. CDR3 sequence (DNA): TGCAGTGCCGGATCTAGTATCGATGAGCAGTTCTTC.

This clonotype was seen at least ten times. The chain joins TRBV12-3 or TRBV12-4 to TRBJ2-3, with 13 bases aligning to TRBD2. V gave up 6 bases and J gave up 0 bases; unmatched junction bases: 15. This CDR3 is 20 amino acids long. This chain's CDR3 is CASSRRTSGSDFSSTDTQYF. CDR3 DNA sequence: TGTGCCAGCAGCCGCCGGACTAGCGGGAGCGATTTCTCTAGCACAGATACGCAGTATTTT.

The chain has TRBV7-8 and TRBJ2-7; possibly TRBD1 or TRBD2 for D (5 bases each). This CDR3 has 15 residues. Looked up from germline, CDR1 is SGHVS and CDR2 is FQNEAQ. V lost 4 bases and J lost 2, with 15 bases in between. CDR3 sequence (DNA): TGTGCCAGCAGCTACCCCCGGGACCCCACCTACGAGCAGTACTTC. Amino acid sequence: CASSYPRDPTYEQYF.

This clonotype was observed many times. This chain connects TRBV5-1 to TRBJ2-1; maybe TRBD2 (6 bases). Trimming cost V 4 bases and J 4 bases, with 6 bases left between them. CDR1 and CDR2 from the germline V gene are SGHRS and YFSETQ. This CDR3 spans 12 amino acids. The CDR3 DNA reads as TGCGCCAGCAGCGGGACTTACAATGAGCAGTTCTTC. Amino acids: CASSGTYNEQFF.

This clonotype showed up many times. A read error may produce the germline difference seen at one junction end. The chain combines TRBV12-3 or TRBV12-4 with TRBJ2-1, with D tentatively TRBD1 or TRBD2 (5 bases each). The CDR3 runs to 13 residues. The CDR3 protein is CASSSGLYNEQFF. CDR3 coding DNA: TGCGCCAGCAGCTCGGGGCTGTACAATGAGCAGTTCTTC.

Many counts were recorded for this clonotype. This chain joins TRBV12-3 or TRBV12-4 and TRBJ1-1; maybe TRBD1 (5 bases). V lost 5 bases and J lost 2, with 12 bases in between. The CDR3 totals 14 residues. CDR3: CASSLAGSNTEAFF. Written as DNA, the CDR3 is TGTGCCAGCAGTCTGGCAGGGAGCAACACTGAAGCTTTCTTT.

The rearrangement joins TRBV4-2 to TRBJ2-3; D is undetermined. Trimming cost V 2 bases and J 2 bases, with 11 bases left between them. CDR1 is LGHNA and CDR2 is YNFKEQ in the germline V gene. The CDR3 has 15 amino acids. CDR3 nucleotide sequence: TGTGCCAGCAGCCAATATTCCGATCCCACAGATACGCAGTATTTT. Translation: CASSQYSDPTDTQYF.

The chain employs TRBV12-3 or TRBV12-4 and TRBJ1-3; a possible D gene is TRBD1 (5 bases). Deletions cut 3 bases from V and 4 bases from J, with 7 bases between. The CDR3 runs to 13 residues. DNA for the CDR3: TGTGCCAGCAGTTTTTCAGGGGGAAACACCATATATTTT. This sequence encodes CASSFSGGNTIYF.

This sequence joins TRBV7-2 and TRBJ2-3; D is unresolved. V was cut by 2 bases and J by 0 bases, with 6 bases left in between. The CDR3 is made up of 14 amino acids. The V gene's germline CDR1 is SGHTA and CDR2 FQGNSA. The chain's CDR3 is CASSLTSSTDTQYF. The CDR3, as DNA: TGTGCCAGCAGCTTAACCAGTAGCACAGATACGCAGTATTTT.

This clonotype was seen ten or more times. The chain carries TRBV27 and TRBJ2-2; weak D call: TRBD2 (5 bases). Looked up from germline, CDR1 is MNHEY and CDR2 is SMNVEV (reference sequence). There are 14 residues in the CDR3. Trimming took 8 bases from V and 1 from J, leaving 11 bases between them. CDR3 nucleotides: TGTGCCAGCGGAGGACGGTTGAACACCGGGGAGCTGTTTTTT. It specifies CASGGRLNTGELFF.

This clonotype has only a few counts. This chain uses TRBV6-1 with TRBJ2-7, with 7 bases that match TRBD1. The CDR3 consists of 14 residues. Germline values: CDR1 MNHNS, CDR2 SASEGT. Unmatched junction bases numbered 7, after V lost 6 bases and J lost 2 bases. CDR3 amino acids: CASRPDRAAYEQYF. As DNA, the CDR3 is TGTGCCAGCAGACCTGACAGGGCTGCCTACGAGCAGTACTTC.

The genes are TRBV20-1 and TRBJ2-7; 8 bases are a match to TRBD2. CDR3 length equals 18 residues. The germline V gene has CDR1 DFQATT and CDR2 SNEGSKA (reference sequence). J gave up 1 base and V 0 bases, and 14 bases lay outside the gene matches. The CDR3 protein is CSARDGISGLADSYEQYF. The CDR3 nucleotides are TGCAGTGCTAGAGATGGAATTTCCGGACTAGCCGATTCCTACGAGCAGTACTTC.

Comment on this clonotype: Being one base from a much bigger clone, this may be a read error. The chain is built from TRBV20-1 and TRBJ2-2, with TRBD2 identical over 7 bases. CDR1 DFQATT and CDR2 SNEGSKA come from the germline V gene (reference sequence). The J segment lost 1 base and the V segment lost 7 bases, leaving 6 bases of the junction unmatched. This CDR3 has 14 amino acids. The CDR3 reads CSVGLSGNTGELFF. CDR3 bases: TGCAGTGTGGGACTATCGGGGAACACCGGGGAGCTGTTTTTT.

This clonotype was observed at least ten times. This rearrangement joins TRBV20-1 to TRBJ1-1; TRBD1 aligns across 7 bases. The CDR3 sequence is 13 residues long. Germline V gene sequence: CDR1 DFQATT, CDR2 SNEGSKA (reference sequence). The trim removed 1 base at V and 8 bases at J, leaving 7 bases unmatched. CDR3 sequence (DNA): TGCAGTGCTAGAGCGACAGGGTTCGGCGAAGCTTTCTTT. Amino acid sequence: CSARATGFGEAFF.

This clonotype was observed a few times. V and J are TRBV7-9 and TRBJ1-1, with TRBD1 matching over 8 bases. Germline V lookup: CDR1 SEHNR, CDR2 FQNEAQ (reference sequence). V shed 4 bases and J 5 bases; nucleotides not matched to a gene: 12. The CDR3 has 16 amino acids. The CDR3 region is CASSWRRRQGATEAFF. CDR3 nucleotide sequence: TGTGCCAGCAGCTGGAGACGTCGGCAGGGGGCAACTGAAGCTTTCTTT. The full variable domain, in which reference TRBV7-9 and TRBJ1-1 provide the parts outside the CDR3, is DTGVSQNPRHKITKRGQNVTFRCDPISEHNRLYWYRQTLGQGPEFLTYFQNEAQLEKSRLLSDRFSAERPKGSFSTLEIQRTEQGDSAMYLCASSWRRRQGATEAFFGQGTRLTVV.

This clonotype was detected a few times. This chain uses TRBV5-1 with TRBJ2-7; D is unresolved. Trimming stripped 5 bases from V and 3 bases from J, with 15 bases between. There are 14 residues in the CDR3. The germline V gene encodes CDR1 SGHRS and CDR2 YFSETQ. CDR3 amino acids: CASSFHQPDYEQYF. As DNA, the CDR3 is TGCGCCAGCAGTTTCCACCAGCCCGACTACGAGCAGTACTTC.

This clonotype was counted ten times or more. The V call is TRBV6-1, the J call TRBJ2-5, with 8 bases lining up with TRBD2. The V gene's germline CDR1 is MNHNS and CDR2 SASEGT. Germline trimming cut 5 bases from V and 5 bases from J; bases unmatched to any gene: 10. This CDR3 is built from 15 residues. The CDR3 bases are TGTGCCAGCAGTAGTGCCGGGGGGGCTCGGGAGACCCAGTACTTC. Protein sequence: CASSSAGGARETQYF.

This clonotype has just a few counts. The chain recombines TRBV2 with TRBJ1-5; maybe TRBD1 (6 bases). Germline-derived CDR1 and CDR2 are SNHLY and FYNNEI. Trimming pared 8 bases from V and 4 bases from J, leaving 12 bases between. The CDR3 is 13 amino acids. Here the CDR3 DNA reads TGTGCCAGCTGTTACAGGGAAAATCAGCCCCAGCATTTT. It translates to CASCYRENQPQHF.

This chain joins TRBV20-1 and TRBJ1-1; D possibly corresponds to TRBD1 (5 bases). The CDR3 length is 12 residues. Trimming pared 2 bases from V and 5 bases from J, leaving 9 bases between. Germline-derived CDR1 and CDR2 are DFQATT and SNEGSKA (reference sequence). The CDR3 DNA reads as TGCAGTGCTAGAAGGGAGGGGACTGAAGCTTTCTTT. Translated, it gives CSARREGTEAFF.

This clonotype was observed a handful of times. V gene TRBV7-3 combines with J gene TRBJ2-5, with D perhaps matching TRBD1 or TRBD2 (6 bases each). The CDR3 runs to 16 residues. Germline V gene sequence: CDR1 SGHTA, CDR2 FQGTGA. V dropped 5 bases and J dropped 4 bases, with 20 bases sitting between them. In DNA, the CDR3 is TGTGCCAGCAGCCCCGAGGGGGGCCCTAAAGGAGAGACCCAGTACTTC. Amino acid sequence: CASSPEGGPKGETQYF.

The CDR3 sequence: CASSLRGGSNQPQHF. As DNA, the CDR3 is TGTGCCAGCAGCTTGAGGGGGGGTAGCAATCAGCCCCAGCATTTT. The rearrangement links TRBV7-2 to TRBJ1-5; possibly TRBD1 for D (6 bases). This CDR3 is built from 15 residues. Trimming removed 3 bases at V and 0 bases at J, with 9 bases between. Germline V gives CDR1 SGHTA, CDR2 FQGNSA.

This clonotype has a count of ten or more. The rearrangement links TRBV20-1 to TRBJ1-1; weak D call: TRBD1 (5 bases). V lost 6 bases and J lost 1, with 12 bases in between. CDR3 length equals 13 residues. The germline gives CDR1 DFQATT, CDR2 SNEGSKA (reference sequence). The CDR3 DNA is TGCAGTGCGCATCCGACAGCGAACACTGAAGCTTTCTTT. Its translation is CSAHPTANTEAFF.

There are a few counts of this clonotype. The CDR3 region has the DNA TGTGCTAGTGGTTTGCGGGGCACAGGGACCTACACAGATACGCAGTATTTT. Translating it yields CASGLRGTGTYTDTQYF. The gene calls are TRBV12-5 and TRBJ2-3; the D gene is possibly TRBD1 (6 bases). The CDR3 totals 17 residues. Per the germline V gene, CDR1 is LGHNT and CDR2 is FRNRAP. V was shortened by 2 bases and J by 2 bases, with 17 bases between the two germline ends.

This clonotype was seen only a few times. The chain joins TRBV12-3 or TRBV12-4 to TRBJ2-3, with 10 bases matching TRBD1. J was trimmed by 4 bases and V by 10 bases; bases with no gene match: 5. The CDR3 has 13 amino acids. As DNA, the CDR3 is TGTGCCACTCGGGACAGGGGCCCAGATACGCAGTATTTT. Translating gives CATRDRGPDTQYF.